The rows below give T cell receptor beta chains drawn from one sample of a study of blood T cell repertoires in COVID-19. Generated by immunoSEQ multiplex PCR, the TCRdb table keeps only in-frame clones and is missing some. The table has tens of thousands of clones, about 90% seen once. Sequencing was performed on peripheral blood. The source of these receptors is a woman at least 80 years old with COVID-19, enrolled during active disease. Both conserved end residues are part of each CDR3. D genes are given only for firm matches. Clone size, where shown, is once, few, many, or a class for clones that have expanded.

V gene	clone size	J gene	D gene	CDR3 DNA	CDR3 protein
TRBV5-1	NA	TRBJ2-1	NA	TGCGCCAGCAGCTTGGTGGGCGGGGGCACCACCAATAAGCAGTTCTTC	CASSLVGGGTTNKQFF
TRBV6-5	NA	TRBJ2-3	NA	TGTGCCAGCAGTTATGGAGGGGCGTGGGATACGCAGTATTTT	CASSYGGAWDTQYF
TRBV5-1	NA	TRBJ1-2	NA	TGCGCCAGCAGCGGAGGCACCCAAGAGAGCACCTTC	CASSGGTQESTF
TRBV19	NA	TRBJ1-5	NA	TGTGCCAGTAGTAGTCAAGTCGGGCAGCCCCAGCATTTT	CASSSQVGQPQHF
TRBV30	few	TRBJ1-6	NA	TGTGCCTCGCGCGGGGGAAGCTCCTATAATTCACCCCTCCACTTT	CASRGGSSYNSPLHF
TRBV2	NA	TRBJ2-7	TRBD2	TGTGCCAGCAGTGAACGTCTAGCGGGGCCCTACGAGCAGTACTTC	CASSERLAGPYEQYF
TRBV18	NA	TRBJ2-7	TRBD2	TGTGCCAGCTCACGCTTGACTAGCGGGGGGGCGTTCGGCTCCTACGAGCAGTACTTC	CASSRLTSGGAFGSYEQYF
TRBV11-3	NA	TRBJ2-1	NA	TGTGCCAGCAGCCCAGACGGGAGCTCCTACAATGAGCAGTTCTTC	CASSPDGSSYNEQFF
TRBV5-4	NA	TRBJ1-4	NA	TGTGCCAGCAGGGGGCAGGGTTTTGGTGAAAAACTGTTTTTT	CASRGQGFGEKLFF
TRBV19	once	TRBJ1-6	NA	TGTGCCAGTAGTATGGCGCAGGGTTATAATTCACCCCTCCACTTT	CASSMAQGYNSPLHF
TRBV27	NA	TRBJ1-6	NA	TGTGCCAGCAGTTTTCAAGGGGGAGGGACCTATAATTCACCCCTCCACTTT	CASSFQGGGTYNSPLHF
TRBV5-8	NA	TRBJ2-6	TRBD1	TGTGCCAGCAGCTTGGGACTACAGGGGGCAGGGGCCAACGTCCTGACTTTC	CASSLGLQGAGANVLTF
TRBV5-1	NA	TRBJ2-5	NA	TGCGCCAGCAGCCCCGGACTTATTCAAGAGACCCAGTACTTC	CASSPGLIQETQYF
TRBV7-9	NA	TRBJ2-3	TRBD2	TGTGCCAGCACCGGCCCCCAGCGGGGGCCGGATACGCAGTATTTT	CASTGPQRGPDTQYF
TRBV5-1	NA	TRBJ1-2	TRBD1	TGCGCCAGCAGCTCCGTGACAGGGGGCTCCTATGGCTACACCTTC	CASSSVTGGSYGYTF
TRBV5-6	NA	TRBJ2-2	NA	TGTGCCAGCAGCTCCCAGGGTGCGAACACCGGGGAGCTGTTTTTT	CASSSQGANTGELFF
TRBV25-1	NA	TRBJ1-2	NA	TGTGCCAGCACCTCGGACTCGTTACTGGGCTACACCTTC	CASTSDSLLGYTF
TRBV7-3	NA	TRBJ1-1	NA	TGTGCCAGCAGCTTATCGGCGGGGAACACTGAAGCTTTCTTT	CASSLSAGNTEAFF
TRBV3-1/TRBV3-2	NA	TRBJ2-3	TRBD2	TGTGCCAGCAGGGCGGGGGGCACAGATACGCAGTATTTT	CASRAGGTDTQYF
TRBV7-8	NA	TRBJ2-1	NA	TGTGCCAGCAGCTTAGGTGGGGGCCTTTTCGGTGAGCAGTTCTTC	CASSLGGGLFGEQFF
TRBV5-4	once	TRBJ1-3	TRBD1	TGTGCCAGCAGCAAGGGACAGGATGGAAACACCATATATTTT	CASSKGQDGNTIYF
TRBV18	NA	TRBJ1-5	NA	TGTGCCAGCTCACGCGACAGAGATCAGCCCCAGCATTTT	CASSRDRDQPQHF
TRBV18	NA	TRBJ1-2	TRBD1	TGTGCCAGCTCATCGGAGCTCCGGGACAGGGTCTCCACCTTC	CASSSELRDRVSTF
TRBV3-1/TRBV3-2	NA	TRBJ2-1	TRBD2	TGTGCCAGCAGCCTACGGACTAGCGGGGCGAATGAGCAGTTCTTC	CASSLRTSGANEQFF
TRBV7-2	once	TRBJ1-5	TRBD1	TGTGCCAGCAGCGCTGACAGGGGAGGTATCAATCAGCCCCAGCATTTT	CASSADRGGINQPQHF
TRBV2	NA	TRBJ1-3	TRBD1	TGTGCCAGCAGAGGGACAGGGGGCAAGGTCATATATTTT	CASRGTGGKVIYF
TRBV5-1	NA	TRBJ1-2	TRBD1	TGCGCCAGCAGCCTGGGCGACAGGGAAGGTGGCTACACCTTC	CASSLGDREGGYTF
TRBV18	few	TRBJ2-1	TRBD2	TGTGCCAGCTCAGGTACTAGCGGGCAGTACAATGAGCAGTTCTTC	CASSGTSGQYNEQFF
TRBV19	NA	TRBJ1-1	TRBD1	TGTGCCAGTAGGGTAGGGGGCGCGATGAACACTGAAGCTTTCTTT	CASRVGGAMNTEAFF
TRBV5-1	NA	TRBJ2-7	NA	TGCGCCAGCAGCGGCGGGACTTACTACGAGCAGTACTTC	CASSGGTYYEQYF
TRBV14	once	TRBJ2-7	NA	TGTGCCAGCAGCCAGGCGCAGGGCGGCGAGCAGTACTTC	CASSQAQGGEQYF
TRBV24-1	NA	TRBJ2-3	NA	TGTGCCACCAGTGCCCCGGGCGCGGGTACGCAGTATTTT	CATSAPGAGTQYF
TRBV18	NA	TRBJ2-2	NA	TGTGCCAGCTCACTCCATAGCTTTGGGATAAGCGGTACCGGGGAGCTGTTTTTT	CASSLHSFGISGTGELFF
TRBV5-6	once	TRBJ2-6	NA	TGTGCCAGCAGCTTCTACTCTGGGGCCAACGTCCTGACTTTC	CASSFYSGANVLTF
TRBV12-3/TRBV12-4	NA	TRBJ2-7	NA	TGTGCCAGCAGTTTAGGTAGGAGGAACGAGCAGTACTTC	CASSLGRRNEQYF
TRBV18	NA	TRBJ1-1	TRBD1	TGTGCCAGCTCACTTCGGGGACAGTTGAACACTGAAGCTTTCTTT	CASSLRGQLNTEAFF
TRBV4-2	few	TRBJ1-3	NA	TGTGCCAGCAGCCAAGGTAGGGGCCTCTCTGGAAACACCATATATTTT	CASSQGRGLSGNTIYF
TRBV29-1	NA	TRBJ1-5	NA	TGCAGCGTTGGCGAGGGAAGGCAGCCCCAGCATTTT	CSVGEGRQPQHF
TRBV18	NA	TRBJ2-2	NA	TGTGCCAGCTCACCACGGGGGACTGGAACCGGGGAGCTGTTTTTT	CASSPRGTGTGELFF
TRBV3-1/TRBV3-2	NA	TRBJ2-5	TRBD2	TGTGCCAGCAGCCATGACCTTAGCGGGGGGTTGGGGACCCAGTACTTC	CASSHDLSGGLGTQYF
TRBV30	NA	TRBJ1-5	NA	TGTGCCTGGAGTGTACGTGGGAGGGGATCAGGGCAGCCCCAGCATTTT	CAWSVRGRGSGQPQHF
TRBV5-1	NA	TRBJ1-2	NA	TGCGCCAGCAGCCTCACCGACAAATCCAACTATGGCTACACCTTC	CASSLTDKSNYGYTF
TRBV6-2/TRBV6-3	NA	TRBJ1-2	NA	TGTGCCAGCAGTTACTCCCAGGGAAGCATCTATGGCTACACCTTC	CASSYSQGSIYGYTF
TRBV4-1	NA	TRBJ2-1	NA	TGCGCCAGCAGCATGACAAGAACCCCGGCTCGGGGACGGGGGAATGAGCAGTTCTTC	CASSMTRTPARGRGNEQFF
TRBV2	once	TRBJ1-2	NA	TGTGCCAGCAGCCGAACAGGGTCTGAGTTTGCTAACTATGGCTACACCTTC	CASSRTGSEFANYGYTF
TRBV5-6	NA	TRBJ1-2	TRBD1	TGTGCCAGCAGCACACAGGGGTTCGGGAGCTACACCTTC	CASSTQGFGSYTF
TRBV4-2	NA	TRBJ1-6	NA	TGTGCCAGCAGCCAAGACCGTTGGGCAAAAAATTCACCCCTCCACTTT	CASSQDRWAKNSPLHF
TRBV7-2	NA	TRBJ1-2	NA	TGTGCCAGCAGCTTAGTAACAGCCTTGGGCTATGGCTACACCTTC	CASSLVTALGYGYTF
TRBV5-1	NA	TRBJ2-1	NA	TGCGCCAGCAGCTTGGACGGACAGAGCTCCTACAATGAGCAGTTCTTC	CASSLDGQSSYNEQFF
TRBV11-2	NA	TRBJ2-2	NA	TGTGCCAGCAGCTTAAGTTTAGGGGCCAACACCGGGGAGCTGTTTTTT	CASSLSLGANTGELFF
TRBV13	NA	TRBJ2-7	NA	TGTGCCAGCAGCTCCAAAGGACACAGGAGCTCCTACGAGCAGTACTTC	CASSSKGHRSSYEQYF
TRBV9	once	TRBJ2-6	NA	TGTGCCAGCAGCGTCAAACACTCTGGGGCCAACGTCCTGACTTTC	CASSVKHSGANVLTF
TRBV29-1	once	TRBJ2-7	NA	TGCAGCGTTGGGACACCCTACGAGCAGTACTTC	CSVGTPYEQYF
TRBV19	NA	TRBJ2-7	NA	TGTGCCAGTAGTATAGTTGGCGGGGCTTACGAGCAGTACTTC	CASSIVGGAYEQYF
TRBV10-3	NA	TRBJ2-3	TRBD2	TGTGCCATCAGTCCGGGACTAAGAGATACGCAGTATTTT	CAISPGLRDTQYF
TRBV6-6	NA	TRBJ1-6	NA	TGTGCCAGCAGTTACTCAGGCAGGGTGGTTAATTCACCCCTCCACTTT	CASSYSGRVVNSPLHF
TRBV7-9	once	TRBJ1-4	TRBD1	TGTGCCAGCAGCCGACAGGGACCGGGTCTGTTTTTT	CASSRQGPGLFF
TRBV7-2	NA	TRBJ2-5	TRBD1	TGTGCCAGCAGCGTACACAGGGGCCAAGAGACCCAGTACTTC	CASSVHRGQETQYF
TRBV21-1	NA	TRBJ1-4	NA	TGTGCCAGCAGCTGGCGGGACAGGCGTAATGAAAAACTGTTTTTT	CASSWRDRRNEKLFF